Below, 26 T cell receptor beta chains from the same sample are listed, as sequenced in a study of blood T cell repertoires in COVID-19. Clones were read by immunoSEQ multiplex PCR, and TCRdb kept only the in-frame ones, dropping some. The sample contains a few hundred thousand clones, approximately 86% of which appear only once. Sequenced: peripheral blood. These receptors were collected from a woman between 65 and 79 years old with active or convalescent COVID-19.

V and J are TRBV25-1 and TRBJ2-5; D call uncertain. V shed 3 bases and J shed 4 bases, with 3 bases lying between them. The germline V gene encodes CDR1 MGHDK and CDR2 SYGVNS. CDR3 size: 11 residues. The chain's CDR3 is CASSDLETQYF. The CDR3, as DNA: TGTGCCAGCAGTGACCTAGAGACCCAGTACTTC.

The V gene is TRBV10-3, the J gene TRBJ1-1, with TRBD1 matching over 10 bases. The CDR3 is 15 amino acids. The V gene's germline CDR1 is ENHRY and CDR2 SYGVKD. J lost 5 bases, V lost 6 bases, and 9 bases had no gene match. The CDR3 DNA reads TGTGCCATCAGGCCCGGGACAGGGGATAGAACTGAAGCTTTCTTT. It specifies CAIRPGTGDRTEAFF.

This sequence joins TRBV7-9 and TRBJ2-5, with 11 bases fitting TRBD1. The CDR3 contains 14 residues. Germline loops: CDR1 SEHNR, CDR2 FQNEAQ (reference sequence). The V segment lost 7 bases and the J segment 5 bases; nucleotides outside the gene matches: 6. The CDR3 loop reads CASTRTGGKETQYF. The CDR3 nucleotides read TGTGCCAGCACCAGGACAGGGGGCAAGGAGACCCAGTACTTC. The variable domain in full, with the rest retrieved from reference TRBV7-9 and TRBJ2-5, is DTGVSQNPRHKITKRGQNVTFRCDPISEHNRLYWYRQTLGQGPEFLTYFQNEAQLEKSRLLSDRFSAERPKGSFSTLEIQRTEQGDSAMYLCASTRTGGKETQYFGPGTRLLVL.

V and J are TRBV5-1 and TRBJ2-3, with D possibly TRBD2 on 6 matching bases. Germline CDR1 and CDR2: SGHRS and YFSETQ. The CDR3 totals 15 residues. Trimming stripped 4 bases from V and 1 base from J, with 13 bases between. CDR3 in DNA: TGCGCCAGCAGCCCCTGGGGGGTAGGCACAGATACGCAGTATTTT. This translates into CASSPWGVGTDTQYF.

This CDR3 is CAISDEGLYGYTF. Here the CDR3 DNA reads TGTGCCATCAGTGATGAGGGTCTGTATGGCTACACCTTC. The chain joins TRBV10-3 to TRBJ1-2; D not resolved. The germline V gene has CDR1 ENHRY and CDR2 SYGVKD. Trimming removed 3 bases at V and 5 bases at J, with 10 bases between. The CDR3 sequence is 13 residues long.

Details on this clone: Other DNA sequences in the same sample also yield this CDR3. The rearrangement uses TRBV28 and TRBJ2-5; the D gene is possibly TRBD2 (6 bases). V gave up 4 bases and J gave up 5 bases, with 14 bases separating them. Germline V lookup: CDR1 MDHEN, CDR2 SYDVKM. The CDR3 loop spans 14 amino acids. The CDR3 nucleotides read TGTGCCAGCAGTTCGCTGGCGGGGACGGAGACCCAGTACTTC. It codes for CASSSLAGTETQYF.

V gene TRBV24-1 combines with J gene TRBJ2-2, with D perhaps TRBD1 (6 bases). Germline CDR1 is KGHDR and CDR2 is SFDVKD. Between the trimmed V and J ends, which lost 4 bases and 2 bases, there was a span of 13 bases. This CDR3 has 16 residues. The CDR3 DNA is TGTGCCACCAGTGACACCGGACAGTTTAACACCGGGGAGCTGTTTTTT. Translation: CATSDTGQFNTGELFF.

This sequence joins TRBV3-1 (or the pseudogene TRBV3-2) and TRBJ1-6; D not resolved. The CDR3 is made up of 16 amino acids. The germline V and J ends were trimmed by 1 base and 7 bases, with 14 bases remaining between them. Germline V CDR1 and CDR2: LGHDT, YNNKEL (reference sequence). CDR3: CASSQGATYLNSPLHF. In DNA form, the CDR3 reads TGTGCCAGCAGCCAAGGCGCAACTTACCTAAATTCACCCCTCCACTTT.

The rearrangement joins TRBV18 to TRBJ2-4; unclear D gene. Germline CDR1 KGHSH, CDR2 LQKENI. The V end was cut by 3 bases, the J end by 1 base, with 19 bases between. This CDR3 spans 18 amino acids. The CDR3 loop reads CASSPPAGERRAKNIQYF. CDR3 bases: TGTGCCAGCTCACCTCCCGCCGGAGAACGACGTGCCAAAAACATTCAGTACTTC. The complete variable domain, with remaining parts taken from reference TRBV18 and TRBJ2-4, reads NAGVMQNPRHLVRRRGQEARLRCSPMKGHSHVYWYRQLPEEGLKFMVYLQKENIIDESGMPKERFSAEFPKEGPSILRIQQVVRGDSAAYFCASSPPAGERRAKNIQYFGAGTRLSVL.

The chain uses TRBV4-1 and TRBJ1-5; no reliable D call. Germline assignment: CDR1 MGHRA and CDR2 YSYEKL. Between the trimmed V and J ends, which lost 4 bases and 1 base, there was a span of 11 bases. The CDR3 runs 15 residues. CDR3 coding DNA: TGCGCCAGCAGCCCGTCGGGAGGGAGCAATCAGCCCCAGCATTTT. Amino acids: CASSPSGGSNQPQHF.

This chain joins TRBV18 and TRBJ2-6; D is uncertain. Germline V gene lookup returns CDR1 KGHSH and CDR2 LQKENI. The CDR3 is 14 residues long. V dropped 10 bases and J dropped 3 bases, with 13 bases sitting between them. The CDR3 is CATTTTYGANVLTF. The CDR3 coding sequence is TGTGCCACCACTACCACTTATGGGGCCAACGTCCTGACTTTC.

The rearrangement links TRBV6-5 to TRBJ1-1; D is unresolved. The CDR3 is 13 residues long. V was shortened by 1 base and J by 3 bases, with 6 bases between the two germline ends. CDR1 is MNHEY and CDR2 is SVGAGI in the germline V gene. The CDR3, as DNA: TGTGCCAGCAGTTACTTAGGAGACACTGAAGCTTTCTTT. Translation: CASSYLGDTEAFF.

The rearrangement joins TRBV6-4 to TRBJ2-5; D perhaps matches TRBD1 (5 bases). The CDR3 runs to 13 residues. V lost 4 bases and J 4 bases, leaving 10 bases between the germline ends. The germline V gene has CDR1 MRHNA and CDR2 SNTAGT. CDR3 nucleotide sequence: TGTGCCAGCAGTGCTGACAGTCGAGAGACCCAGTACTTC. Its protein product is CASSADSRETQYF.

The rearrangement uses TRBV7-3 and TRBJ2-2; D not certain. CDR3 length: 14 amino acids. V was shortened by 5 bases and J by 5 bases, with 12 bases between the two germline ends. CDR1 is SGHTA and CDR2 is FQGTGA in the germline V gene. CDR3 bases: TGTGCCAGCAGCGGTCGGAGTGGTACCGGGGAGCTGTTTTTT. Amino acid sequence: CASSGRSGTGELFF.

The chain uses TRBV4-3 and TRBJ1-4, with a weak D call TRBD1 (6 bases). The V and J ends lost 2 bases and 3 bases respectively, with 10 bases between them. In germline, CDR1 is LGHNA, CDR2 YSLEER. CDR3 length equals 15 residues. The CDR3 DNA sequence: TGCGCCAGCAGCCAATACAGGGATCCTAATGAAAAACTGTTTTTT. Protein: CASSQYRDPNEKLFF.

The chain has TRBV27 and TRBJ2-7; 12 nucleotides align to TRBD1. The length of the CDR3 is 16 residues. V was clipped by 8 bases and J by 4 bases; unmatched bases: 12. Germline V CDR1 and CDR2: MNHEY, SMNVEV (reference sequence). The CDR3 region has the DNA TGTGCCAGCGGACGAGCCGGGACAGGGGGCGCATACGAGCAGTACTTC. Protein: CASGRAGTGGAYEQYF.

This clone came up once. This sequence joins TRBV19 and TRBJ1-5, with D unresolved. Trimming cost V 4 bases and J 6 bases, with 19 bases left between them. Per the germline V gene, CDR1 is LNHDA and CDR2 is SQIVND (reference sequence). CDR3 length: 16 residues. The CDR3 spells CASSTYGGSYTQPQHF. The CDR3 coding sequence is TGTGCCAGTAGTACTTACGGCGGCAGCTACACTCAGCCCCAGCATTTT.

This chain links TRBV12-3 or TRBV12-4 with TRBJ1-1, with TRBD1 matching over 7 bases. V lost 6 bases to trimming and J lost 7 bases; unmatched junction nucleotides: 8. The CDR3 spans 13 residues. Written as DNA, the CDR3 is TGTGCCAGCAGCGTAGACAGGGTGGTTGAAGCTTTCTTT. It is translated as CASSVDRVVEAFF.

The chain uses TRBV7-9 and TRBJ2-7; D is possibly TRBD2 (6 bases). The V end was cut by 2 bases, the J end by 4 bases, with 15 bases between. Germline CDR1 and CDR2: SEHNR and FQNEAQ (reference sequence). This CDR3 region has 15 residues. The CDR3 DNA is TGTGCCAGCAGCTTACGGAGGGTCTCAGAGTACGAGCAGTACTTC. Residues: CASSLRRVSEYEQYF. The whole variable domain, filled in from reference TRBV7-9 and TRBJ2-7, reads DTGVSQNPRHKITKRGQNVTFRCDPISEHNRLYWYRQTLGQGPEFLTYFQNEAQLEKSRLLSDRFSAERPKGSFSTLEIQRTEQGDSAMYLCASSLRRVSEYEQYFGPGTRLTVT.

The count of this clone is one. This sequence joins TRBV5-8 and TRBJ1-2, with a possible D match to TRBD1 (5 bases). CDR1 SGHTS and CDR2 YDEGEE come from the germline V gene. The CDR3 consists of 13 residues. V was trimmed by 10 bases and J by 0 bases, leaving 13 bases between them. The CDR3 spells CAAAGEANYGYTF. As DNA, the CDR3 is TGTGCCGCAGCGGGGGAAGCTAACTATGGCTACACCTTC.

The count of this clone is one. V usage is TRBV29-1 and J usage is TRBJ2-3; D perhaps matches TRBD2 (5 bases). CDR3 size: 12 residues. Trimming removed 5 bases from V and 6 bases from J, with 12 bases in between. The germline V gene encodes CDR1 SQVTM and CDR2 ANQGSEA. For the CDR3, the DNA is TGCAGCGTTTCAATAGGAGGTGATACGCAGTATTTT. This sequence encodes CSVSIGGDTQYF.

The rearrangement joins TRBV11-2 to TRBJ1-2, with 7 bases that match TRBD1. V dropped 1 base and J dropped 6; count of bases not matched to a gene: 5. The CDR3 has 14 residues. Germline V lookup: CDR1 SGHAT, CDR2 FQNNGV. The CDR3 nucleotides are TGTGCCAGCAGCTTAGGGGTCCAGGGGGATGGCTACACCTTC. It encodes CASSLGVQGDGYTF.

The chain links TRBV5-6 to TRBJ2-1; TRBD1 aligns across 8 bases. The germline gives CDR1 SGHDT, CDR2 YYEEEE. V shed 5 bases, J shed 3 bases, and the junction held 13 bases outside the gene matches. The CDR3 runs to 17 residues. As DNA, the CDR3 is TGTGCCAGCAGGCCCGACAGGGGTCGGGGAGTCTACAATGAGCAGTTCTTC. It translates to CASRPDRGRGVYNEQFF.

The CDR3 sequence is CASTPQGQGREKLFF. DNA for the CDR3: TGTGCCAGTACCCCCCAAGGACAGGGACGAGAAAAACTGTTTTTT. The rearrangement joins TRBV19 to TRBJ1-4; 8 nucleotides align to TRBD1. This CDR3 has 15 amino acids. Per the germline V gene, CDR1 is LNHDA and CDR2 is SQIVND (reference sequence). After removal of 7 bases from V and 8 bases from J, the junction contained 12 bases not matched to a gene.

J is TRBJ2-1 and V is TRBV4-1; 8 bases agree with TRBD2. The germline V gene has CDR1 MGHRA and CDR2 YSYEKL. Trimming cost V 6 bases and J 0 bases; bases outside gene matches: 10. There are 17 residues in the CDR3. The CDR3 reads CASRTLAGDSSYNEQFF. CDR3 DNA sequence: TGCGCCAGCAGGACCCTAGCGGGCGATAGCTCCTACAATGAGCAGTTCTTC.

V gene TRBV5-6 combines with J gene TRBJ2-5, with 8 positions matching TRBD2. CDR1 and CDR2 from the germline V gene are SGHDT and YYEEEE. J gave up 5 bases and V 7 bases, and 13 bases lay outside the gene matches. The CDR3 consists of 15 residues. In DNA form, the CDR3 reads TGTGCCAGCGCCAGGGGTAGCGGGGTGTGGGAGACCCAGTACTTC. It is translated as CASARGSGVWETQYF.